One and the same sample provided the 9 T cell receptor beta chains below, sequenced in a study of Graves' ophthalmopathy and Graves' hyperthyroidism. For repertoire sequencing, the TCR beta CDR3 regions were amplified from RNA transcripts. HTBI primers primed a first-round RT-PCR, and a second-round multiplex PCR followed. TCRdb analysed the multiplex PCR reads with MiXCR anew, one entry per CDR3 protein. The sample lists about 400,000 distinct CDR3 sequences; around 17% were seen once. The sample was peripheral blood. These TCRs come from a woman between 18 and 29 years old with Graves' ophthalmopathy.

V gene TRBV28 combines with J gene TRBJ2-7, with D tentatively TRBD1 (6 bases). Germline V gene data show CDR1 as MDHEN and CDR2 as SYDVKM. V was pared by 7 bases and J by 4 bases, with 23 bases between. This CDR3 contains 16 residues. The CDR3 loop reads CASIDIRGSVLYEQYF. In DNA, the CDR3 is TGTGCCAGCATCGACATTAGGGGGAGTGTACTTTACGAGCAGTACTTC.

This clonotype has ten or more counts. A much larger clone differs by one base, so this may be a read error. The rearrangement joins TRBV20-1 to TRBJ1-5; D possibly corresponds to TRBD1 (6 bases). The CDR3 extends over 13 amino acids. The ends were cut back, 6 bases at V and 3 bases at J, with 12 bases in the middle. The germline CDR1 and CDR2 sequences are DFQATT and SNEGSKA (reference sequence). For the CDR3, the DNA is TGCAGTGCCTGCCGGACAGACAATCAGCCCCAGCATTTT. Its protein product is CSACRTDNQPQHF.

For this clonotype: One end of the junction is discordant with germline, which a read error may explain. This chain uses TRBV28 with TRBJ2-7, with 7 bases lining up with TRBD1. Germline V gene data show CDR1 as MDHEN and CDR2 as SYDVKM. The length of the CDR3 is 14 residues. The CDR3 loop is CAISGYQGDYEQYF. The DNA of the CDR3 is TGTGCCATCAGTGGATACCAGGGGGACTACGAGCAGTACTTC.

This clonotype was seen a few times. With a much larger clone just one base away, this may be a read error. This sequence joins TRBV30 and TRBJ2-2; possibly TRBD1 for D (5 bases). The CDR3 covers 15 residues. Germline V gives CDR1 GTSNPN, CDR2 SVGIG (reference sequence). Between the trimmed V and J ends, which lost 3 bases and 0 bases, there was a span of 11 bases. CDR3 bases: TGTGCCTGGAGGGACACGATCGCGAACACCGGGGAGCTGTTTTTT. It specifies CAWRDTIANTGELFF.

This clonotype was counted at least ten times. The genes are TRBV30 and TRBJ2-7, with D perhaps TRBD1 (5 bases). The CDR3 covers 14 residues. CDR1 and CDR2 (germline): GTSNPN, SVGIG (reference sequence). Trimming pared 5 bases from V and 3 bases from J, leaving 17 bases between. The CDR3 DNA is TGTGCCTGGTCTTGGGGCGGACATCACTACGAGCAGTACTTC. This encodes CAWSWGGHHYEQYF.

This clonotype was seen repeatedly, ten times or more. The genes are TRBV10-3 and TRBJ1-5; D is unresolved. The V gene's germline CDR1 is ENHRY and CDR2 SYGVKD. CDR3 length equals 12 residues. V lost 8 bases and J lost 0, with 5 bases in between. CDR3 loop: CAIGYSNQPQHF. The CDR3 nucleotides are TGTGCCATCGGGTATAGCAATCAGCCCCAGCATTTT.

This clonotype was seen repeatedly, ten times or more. The CDR3 region is CASSDLTGLEETQYF. The CDR3 nucleotides read TGCGCCAGCAGCGATCTTACAGGTTTAGAAGAGACCCAGTACTTC. The chain employs TRBV10-2 and TRBJ2-5; D perhaps matches TRBD1 (5 bases). Trimming cost V 6 bases and J 3 bases, with 17 bases left between them. The V gene's germline CDR1 is WSHSY and CDR2 SAAADI. CDR3 length equals 15 residues.

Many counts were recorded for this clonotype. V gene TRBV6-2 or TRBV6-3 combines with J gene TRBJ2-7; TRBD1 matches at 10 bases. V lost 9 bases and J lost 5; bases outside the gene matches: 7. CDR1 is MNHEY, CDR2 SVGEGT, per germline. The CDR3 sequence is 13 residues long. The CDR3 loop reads CASQGQGPHEQYF. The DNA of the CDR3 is TGTGCCAGTCAGGGACAGGGGCCCCACGAGCAGTACTTC.

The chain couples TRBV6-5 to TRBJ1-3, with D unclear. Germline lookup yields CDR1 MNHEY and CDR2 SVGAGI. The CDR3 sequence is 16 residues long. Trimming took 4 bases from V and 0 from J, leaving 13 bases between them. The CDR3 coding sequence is TGTGCCAGCAGTTTTCCGGACCGATTCTCTGGAAACACCATATATTTT. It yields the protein CASSFPDRFSGNTIYF.